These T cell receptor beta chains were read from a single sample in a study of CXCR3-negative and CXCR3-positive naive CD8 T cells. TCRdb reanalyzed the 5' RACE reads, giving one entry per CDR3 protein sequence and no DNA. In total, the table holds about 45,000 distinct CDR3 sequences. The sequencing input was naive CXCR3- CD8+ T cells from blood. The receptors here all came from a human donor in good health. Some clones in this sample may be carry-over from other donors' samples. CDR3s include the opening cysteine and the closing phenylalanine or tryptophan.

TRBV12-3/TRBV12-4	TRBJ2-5	CASQSAMETQYF
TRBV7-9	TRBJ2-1	CASIEGLAGANEQFF
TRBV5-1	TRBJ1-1	CASSLDGAPNTEAFF
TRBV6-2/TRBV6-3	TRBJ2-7	CASSYTSGSYEQYF
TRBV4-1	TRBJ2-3	CASSLRPDRELTDTQYF
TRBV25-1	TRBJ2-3	CASSASDTQYF
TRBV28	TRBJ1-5	CASSPMRQPQHF
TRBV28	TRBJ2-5	CASSMDQGTQQETQYF
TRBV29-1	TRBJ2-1	CSVDVEGDEQFF
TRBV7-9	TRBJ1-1	CASSFNRDANPTEAFF